Listed below are T cell receptor beta chains from one sample, sequenced in a study of post-analysis software for immune sequencing data. One entry per CDR3 protein, called by TCRdb with MiXCR from the PCR reads. This table holds about 680,000 distinct CDR3 sequences, more than 50% found once. Specimen: blood. These receptors all stem from a girl aged 2 to 9 with multiple sclerosis. Both conserved end residues are part of each CDR3. D genes are given only for firm matches. Rows may omit the clone size; those that give it use once, few, many or a size class.

v_gene: TRBV6-5; j_gene: TRBJ2-1; d_gene: NA; abundance: NA; CDR3aa: CASSYSGGYNEQFF; CDR3nt: TGTGCCAGCAGTTACTCGGGCGGATACAATGAGCAGTTCTTC
v_gene: TRBV7-2; j_gene: TRBJ2-5; d_gene: TRBD2; abundance: NA; CDR3aa: CASSISGAQETQYF; CDR3nt: TGTGCCAGCAGCATTAGCGGGGCCCAAGAGACCCAGTACTTC
v_gene: TRBV5-1; j_gene: TRBJ2-5; d_gene: TRBD1; abundance: few; CDR3aa: CASSLGARGETQYF; CDR3nt: TGCGCCAGCAGCTTAGGGGCCAGGGGGGAGACCCAGTACTTC
v_gene: TRBV3-1; j_gene: TRBJ2-5; d_gene: TRBD2; abundance: NA; CDR3aa: CASSQAGDGETQYF; CDR3nt: TGTGCCAGCAGCCAGGCGGGAGACGGGGAGACCCAGTACTTC
v_gene: TRBV12-3/TRBV12-4; j_gene: TRBJ2-1; d_gene: TRBD1; abundance: NA; CDR3aa: CASSFYEGANEQFF; CDR3nt: TGTGCCAGCAGTTTTTATGAGGGGGCAAATGAGCAGTTCTTC
v_gene: TRBV7-8; j_gene: TRBJ1-1; d_gene: NA; abundance: NA; CDR3aa: CASMLGREVAFF; CDR3nt: TGCGCCAGCATGTTGGGGCGAGAGGTAGCTTTCTTT
v_gene: TRBV20-1; j_gene: TRBJ2-5; d_gene: NA; abundance: few; CDR3aa: CSARSGAKETQYF; CDR3nt: TGCAGTGCTAGATCGGGGGCGAAAGAGACCCAGTACTTC
v_gene: TRBV4-3; j_gene: TRBJ1-2; d_gene: NA; abundance: once; CDR3aa: CASRQEGGRLNGYTF; CDR3nt: TGCGCCAGCAGGCAAGAGGGGGGGCGCTTGAATGGCTACACCTTC
v_gene: TRBV30; j_gene: TRBJ2-7; d_gene: TRBD1; abundance: NA; CDR3aa: CAWSQGADEQYF; CDR3nt: TGTGCCTGGAGCCAGGGGGCGGACGAGCAGTACTTC
v_gene: TRBV9; j_gene: TRBJ2-7; d_gene: TRBD1; abundance: NA; CDR3aa: CASILDRAYEQYF; CDR3nt: TGTGCCAGCATCTTGGACAGGGCCTACGAGCAGTACTTC
v_gene: TRBV6-1; j_gene: TRBJ2-1; d_gene: NA; abundance: NA; CDR3aa: CASKFVRFFNEQFF; CDR3nt: TGTGCCAGCAAGTTCGTCCGGTTTTTCAATGAGCAGTTCTTC
v_gene: TRBV29-1; j_gene: TRBJ2-7; d_gene: TRBD1; abundance: many; CDR3aa: CSVGTGYEQYF; CDR3nt: TGCAGCGTTGGGACAGGCTACGAGCAGTACTTC